The clone carrying this T cell receptor (beta chain) has more than one count but fewer than ten. Preparing the TCRbeta library involved the use of unique molecular identifiers. TCRdb recomputed calls from the PCR reads with MiXCR, one row per CDR3 protein. The sample has 350,000 to 450,000 distinct CDR3 sequences; roughly 15% are singletons. The sample belongs to a study of T-cell reconstitution after alpha-beta-depleted transplantation in children. The CDR3 contains 15 residues. J lost 1 base, V lost 4 bases, and 5 bases had no gene match. Germline V gene lookup returns CDR1 SGHRS and CDR2 YFSETQ. This receptor was identified in a human donor who donated a stem cell graft to a child with Fanconi anemia. V gene TRBV5-1 combines with J gene TRBJ1-1; 9 bases fit TRBD1. The material sequenced was PBMCs, taken from the stem cell graft. The CDR3 DNA reads TGCGCCAGCAGCCGGATGGGACAGGGGAACACTGAAGCTTTCTTT. Translating it yields CASSRMGQGNTEAFF.